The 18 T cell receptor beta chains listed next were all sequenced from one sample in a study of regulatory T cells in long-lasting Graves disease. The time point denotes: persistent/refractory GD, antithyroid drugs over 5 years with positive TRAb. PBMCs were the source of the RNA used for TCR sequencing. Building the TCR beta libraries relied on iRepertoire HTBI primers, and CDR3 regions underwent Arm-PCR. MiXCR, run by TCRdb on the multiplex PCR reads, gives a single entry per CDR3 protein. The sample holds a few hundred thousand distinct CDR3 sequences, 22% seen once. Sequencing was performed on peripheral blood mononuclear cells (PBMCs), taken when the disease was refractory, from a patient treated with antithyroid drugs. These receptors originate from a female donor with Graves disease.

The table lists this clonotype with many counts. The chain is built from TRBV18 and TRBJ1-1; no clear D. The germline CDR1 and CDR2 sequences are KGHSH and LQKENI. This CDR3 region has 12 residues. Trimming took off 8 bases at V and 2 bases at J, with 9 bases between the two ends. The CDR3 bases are TGTGCCAGCAGCCAAGCTAACACTGAAGCTTTCTTT. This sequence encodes CASSQANTEAFF.

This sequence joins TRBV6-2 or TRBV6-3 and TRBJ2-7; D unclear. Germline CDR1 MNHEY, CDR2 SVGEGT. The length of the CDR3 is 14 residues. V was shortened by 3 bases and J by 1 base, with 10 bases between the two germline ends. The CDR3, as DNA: TGTGCCAGCAGTTATGACGACCAATCCTACGAGCAGTACTTC. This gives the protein CASSYDDQSYEQYF.

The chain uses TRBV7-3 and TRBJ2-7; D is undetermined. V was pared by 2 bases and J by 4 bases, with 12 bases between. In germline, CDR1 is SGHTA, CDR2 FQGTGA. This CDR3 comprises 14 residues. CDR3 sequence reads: CASSLYFRTYEQYF. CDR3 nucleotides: TGTGCCAGCAGCTTATACTTCCGCACGTACGAGCAGTACTTC.

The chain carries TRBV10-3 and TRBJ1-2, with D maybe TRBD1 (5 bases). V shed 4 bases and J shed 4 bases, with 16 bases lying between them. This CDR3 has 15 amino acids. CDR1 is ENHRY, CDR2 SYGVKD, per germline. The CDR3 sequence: CAISAATGLGYGYTF. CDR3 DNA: TGTGCCATCAGTGCCGCTACGGGGCTGGGCTATGGCTACACCTTC.

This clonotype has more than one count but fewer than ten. This CDR3 is CASSRGPGQGNNEQFF. In nucleotides, the CDR3 is TGCGCCAGCAGCCGAGGACCGGGACAGGGGAACAATGAGCAGTTCTTC. The chain uses TRBV4-1 and TRBJ2-1, with 10 positions matching TRBD1. This CDR3 is built from 16 residues. Germline CDR1 MGHRA, CDR2 YSYEKL. V shed 4 bases, J shed 5 bases, and the junction held 8 bases outside the gene matches.

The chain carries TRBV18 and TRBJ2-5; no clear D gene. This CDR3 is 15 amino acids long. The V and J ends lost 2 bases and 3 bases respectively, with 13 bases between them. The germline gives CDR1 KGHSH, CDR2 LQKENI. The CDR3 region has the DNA TGTGCCAGCTCACCAATTGTCGGTTCCGAAGAGACCCAGTACTTC. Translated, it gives CASSPIVGSEETQYF.

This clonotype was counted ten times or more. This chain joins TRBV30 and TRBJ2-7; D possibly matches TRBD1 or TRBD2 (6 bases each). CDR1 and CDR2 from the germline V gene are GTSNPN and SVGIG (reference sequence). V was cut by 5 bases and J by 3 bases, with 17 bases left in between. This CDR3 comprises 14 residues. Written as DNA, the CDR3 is TGTGCCTGGGCAAGGGTCGGAGGGGGCTACGAGCAGTACTTC. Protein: CAWARVGGGYEQYF. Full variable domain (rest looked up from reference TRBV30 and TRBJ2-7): SQTIHQWPATLVQPVGSPLSLECTVEGTSNPNLYWYRQAAGRGLQLLFYSVGIGQISSEVPQNLSASRPQDRQFILSSKKLLLSDSGFYLCAWARVGGGYEQYFGPGTRLTVT.

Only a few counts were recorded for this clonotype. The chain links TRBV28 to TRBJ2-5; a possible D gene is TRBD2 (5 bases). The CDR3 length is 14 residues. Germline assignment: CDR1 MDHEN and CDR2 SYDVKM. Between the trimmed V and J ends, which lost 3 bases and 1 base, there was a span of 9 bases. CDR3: CASSLEAGQETQYF. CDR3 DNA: TGTGCCAGCAGTTTGGAGGCAGGCCAAGAGACCCAGTACTTC.

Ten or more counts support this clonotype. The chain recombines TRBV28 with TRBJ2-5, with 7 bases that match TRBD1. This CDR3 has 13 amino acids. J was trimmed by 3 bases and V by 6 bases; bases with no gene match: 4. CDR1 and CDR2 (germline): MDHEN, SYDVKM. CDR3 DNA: TGTGCCAGCAGCACGGGGACAGAAGAGACCCAGTACTTC. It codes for CASSTGTEETQYF. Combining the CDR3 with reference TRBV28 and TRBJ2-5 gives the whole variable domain DVKVTQSSRYLVKRTGEKVFLECVQDMDHENMFWYRQDPGLGLRLIYFSYDVKMKEKGDIPEGYSVSREKKERFSLILESASTNQTSMYLCASSTGTEETQYFGPGTRLLVL.

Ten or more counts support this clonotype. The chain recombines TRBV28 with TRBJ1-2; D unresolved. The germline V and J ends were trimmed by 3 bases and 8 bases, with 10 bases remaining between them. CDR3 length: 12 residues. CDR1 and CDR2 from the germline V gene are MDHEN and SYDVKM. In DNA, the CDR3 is TGTGCCAGCAGTTTTGACATCTTCGGCTACACCTTC. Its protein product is CASSFDIFGYTF.

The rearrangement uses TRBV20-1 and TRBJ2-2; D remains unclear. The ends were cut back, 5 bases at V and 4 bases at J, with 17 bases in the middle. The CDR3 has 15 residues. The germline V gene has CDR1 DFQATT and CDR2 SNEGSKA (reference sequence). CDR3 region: CSAHHRTPGTGELFF. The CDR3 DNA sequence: TGCAGTGCTCATCACCGCACTCCGGGCACCGGGGAGCTGTTTTTT.

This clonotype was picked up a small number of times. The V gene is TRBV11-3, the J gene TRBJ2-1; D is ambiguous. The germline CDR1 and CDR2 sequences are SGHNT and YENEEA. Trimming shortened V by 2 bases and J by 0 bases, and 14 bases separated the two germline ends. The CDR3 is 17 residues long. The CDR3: CASSLSPGSYSYNEQFF. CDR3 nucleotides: TGTGCCAGCAGCTTAAGCCCGGGCTCGTACTCCTACAATGAGCAGTTCTTC.

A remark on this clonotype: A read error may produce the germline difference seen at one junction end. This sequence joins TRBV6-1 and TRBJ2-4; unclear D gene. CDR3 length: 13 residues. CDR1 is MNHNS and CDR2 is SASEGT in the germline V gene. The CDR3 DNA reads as TGTGCCAGCAATGAAAGTCTTGGCGTCATTCAGTACTTC. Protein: CASNESLGVIQYF.

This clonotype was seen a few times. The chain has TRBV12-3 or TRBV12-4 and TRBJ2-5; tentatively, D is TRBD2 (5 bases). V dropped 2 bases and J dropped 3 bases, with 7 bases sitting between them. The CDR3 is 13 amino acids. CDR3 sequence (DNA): TGTGCCAGCAGTTTATGGGAGAAAGAGACCCAGTACTTC. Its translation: CASSLWEKETQYF.

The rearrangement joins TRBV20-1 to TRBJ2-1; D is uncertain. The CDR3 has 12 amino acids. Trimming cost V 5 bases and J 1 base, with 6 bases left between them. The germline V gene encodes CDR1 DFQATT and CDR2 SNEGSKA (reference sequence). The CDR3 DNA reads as TGCAGTGCTCTAGTTTCCTACAATGAGCAGTTCTTC. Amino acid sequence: CSALVSYNEQFF.

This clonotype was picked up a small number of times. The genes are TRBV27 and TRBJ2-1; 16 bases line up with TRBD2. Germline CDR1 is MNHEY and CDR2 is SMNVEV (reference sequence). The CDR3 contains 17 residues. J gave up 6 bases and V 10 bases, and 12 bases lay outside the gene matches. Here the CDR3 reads CANMGLAGGPPPNEQFF. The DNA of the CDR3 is TGTGCCAACATGGGACTAGCGGGAGGGCCCCCCCCCAATGAGCAGTTCTTC.

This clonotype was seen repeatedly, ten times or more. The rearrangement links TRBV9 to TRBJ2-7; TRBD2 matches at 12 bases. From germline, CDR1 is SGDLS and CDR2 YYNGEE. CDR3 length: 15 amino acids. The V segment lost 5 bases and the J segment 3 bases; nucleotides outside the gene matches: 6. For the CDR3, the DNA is TGTGCCAGCAGTTACCTAGCGGGAGGGTTCTACGAGCAGTACTTC. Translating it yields CASSYLAGGFYEQYF.

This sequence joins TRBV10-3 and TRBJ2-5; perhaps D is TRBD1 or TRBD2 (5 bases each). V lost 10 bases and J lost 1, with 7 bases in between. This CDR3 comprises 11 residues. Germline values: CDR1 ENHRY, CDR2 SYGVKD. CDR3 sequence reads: CATGTQETQYF. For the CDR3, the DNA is TGTGCCACAGGGACCCAAGAGACCCAGTACTTC.